The next 19 T cell receptor beta chains were all read from a single sample in a study of vaccination effects on CD4 cells after COVID-19. Generated by immunoSEQ multiplex PCR, the TCRdb table keeps only in-frame clones and is missing some. The repertoire consists of approximately 70,000 clones, with about 80% occurring once and the leading ten covering around 0.9%. With the ViraFEST assay, the study expanded antigen-specific CD4+ T cells using viral peptide pools, then sequenced them. Following culture for about 11 days, CD4+ T cells were isolated. Either the mRNA-1273 or the BNT162b2 vaccine was given to participants as two doses. Their specific antigens are unknown. The source was CD4+ T cells from PBMCs cultured with HCoV-OC43 spike peptides, collected after COVID-19 vaccination. This sample's subset: HCoV-OC43 spike overlapping peptide pool stimulation. The receptors here all came from a human donor who received a COVID-19 vaccine.

This clone was observed a single time. This rearrangement joins TRBV6-5 to TRBJ2-5, with D possibly called TRBD1 or TRBD2 (6 bases each). The CDR3 contains 14 residues. CDR1 is MNHEY and CDR2 is SVGAGI in the germline V gene. The V end lost 5 bases, the J end lost 5 bases, and 15 bases lay between the germline ends. This CDR3 is CASSQLRGVETQYF. CDR3 bases: TGTGCCAGCAGTCAACTAAGGGGGGTGGAGACCCAGTACTTC.

The chain employs TRBV6-5 and TRBJ2-6; D call uncertain. The CDR3 spans 14 residues. The germline V gene encodes CDR1 MNHEY and CDR2 SVGAGI. V was shortened by 6 bases and J by 2 bases, with 8 bases between the two germline ends. The CDR3 DNA reads TGTGCCAGCAGCGGGCTGGCTGGGGCCAACGTCCTGACTTTC. Translating gives CASSGLAGANVLTF.

The J gene is TRBJ2-5, the V gene TRBV6-5; D unresolved. The V and J ends lost 6 bases and 5 bases respectively, with 16 bases between them. The CDR3 sequence is 14 residues long. Germline loops: CDR1 MNHEY, CDR2 SVGAGI. The CDR3 sequence is CASRKGGLGETQYF. CDR3 nucleotide sequence: TGTGCCAGCAGAAAGGGTGGCTTGGGGGAGACCCAGTACTTC.

The rearrangement uses TRBV14 and TRBJ1-4, with D possibly matching TRBD1 (6 bases). Germline V gene sequence: CDR1 SGHDN, CDR2 FVKESK. Deletions cut 4 bases from V and 8 bases from J, with 17 bases between. There are 15 residues in the CDR3. As DNA, the CDR3 is TGTGCCAGCAGCCCGGGAGCAGGGGTTCGAGAAAAACTGTTTTTT. Residues: CASSPGAGVREKLFF.

V and J are TRBV6-2 or TRBV6-3 and TRBJ1-1; 7 bases line up with TRBD1. The CDR3 has 15 residues. CDR1 is MNHEY, CDR2 SVGEGT, per germline. With 2 bases clipped from V and 4 bases from J, the junction kept 7 bases outside the gene matches. CDR3 sequence: CASSYSRGWITEAFF. The CDR3 nucleotides are TGTGCCAGCAGTTACAGCAGGGGGTGGATCACTGAAGCTTTCTTT.

The V gene is TRBV25-1, the J gene TRBJ2-2; no definite D call. The CDR3 sequence is 14 residues long. Germline V gene sequence: CDR1 MGHDK, CDR2 SYGVNS. Trimming removed 3 bases from V and 4 bases from J, with 9 bases in between. The CDR3 spells CASSDPSTTGELFF. DNA of the CDR3: TGTGCCAGCAGTGATCCGTCAACCACCGGGGAGCTGTTTTTT. Complete variable domain (other parts from reference TRBV25-1 and TRBJ2-2): EADIYQTPRYLVIGTGKKITLECSQTMGHDKMYWYQQDPGMELHLIHYSYGVNSTEKGDLSSESTVSRIRTEHFPLTLESARPSHTSQYLCASSDPSTTGELFFGEGSRLTVL.

This rearrangement joins TRBV7-8 to TRBJ1-1; D remains ambiguous. V lost 1 base to trimming and J lost 3 bases, with 6 bases between them. This CDR3 is 13 amino acids long. The germline CDR1 and CDR2 sequences are SGHVS and FQNEAQ. CDR3 in amino acids: CASSLVRDTEAFF. DNA of the CDR3: TGTGCCAGCAGCTTAGTGCGTGACACTGAAGCTTTCTTT.

The chain couples TRBV25-1 to TRBJ1-2; tentatively, D is TRBD1 (6 bases). Germline-derived CDR1 and CDR2 are MGHDK and SYGVNS. V was clipped by 4 bases and J by 3 bases, with 9 bases between them. The CDR3 is 13 amino acids. The CDR3 reads CASSGGLHYGYTF. CDR3 nucleotides: TGTGCCAGCAGTGGGGGGCTCCACTATGGCTACACCTTC.

This clone was seen only once. The J gene is TRBJ1-2, the V gene TRBV7-9; D is possibly TRBD1 (6 bases). V was shortened by 5 bases and J by 2 bases, with 21 bases between the two germline ends. CDR3 length equals 17 residues. Germline-derived CDR1 and CDR2 are SEHNR and FQNEAQ (reference sequence). The CDR3 region is CASSQSTTGQPNYGYTF. The CDR3 DNA is TGTGCCAGCAGCCAATCCACGACGGGACAACCAAACTATGGCTACACCTTC.

V is TRBV12-3 or TRBV12-4 and J is TRBJ2-5; D is unclear. Deletions cut 2 bases from V and 5 bases from J, with 9 bases between. This CDR3 has 13 amino acids. CDR3 loop: CASSLNLGETQYF. The CDR3 DNA follows: TGTGCCAGCAGTTTAAATCTTGGCGAGACCCAGTACTTC.

This chain links TRBV9 with TRBJ2-1, with TRBD2 identical over 10 bases. Germline values: CDR1 SGDLS, CDR2 YYNGEE. J gave up 3 bases and V 4 bases, and 10 bases lay outside the gene matches. CDR3 length: 17 residues. The CDR3 protein is CASSLGVASGGYNEQFF. In DNA form, the CDR3 reads TGTGCCAGCAGCCTGGGAGTGGCTAGCGGGGGCTACAATGAGCAGTTCTTC.

This clone was seen more than once but under ten times. The V call is TRBV7-8, the J call TRBJ2-5, with 9 bases matching TRBD2. Germline V gene lookup returns CDR1 SGHVS and CDR2 FQNEAQ. The CDR3 extends over 15 amino acids. With 3 bases clipped from V and 5 bases from J, the junction kept 7 bases outside the gene matches. The CDR3 loop is CASSFSGGGGETQYF. The CDR3, as DNA: TGTGCCAGCAGCTTTAGCGGGGGTGGAGGGGAGACCCAGTACTTC.

CDR3 sequence (DNA): TGTGCCAGCAGCTTAGGACTAGCAGGAGATACGCAGTATTTT. It encodes CASSLGLAGDTQYF. The genes are TRBV7-7 and TRBJ2-3, with 7 bases fitting TRBD2. Germline V lookup: CDR1 SSHAT, CDR2 FNYEAQ (reference sequence). This CDR3 region has 14 residues. V lost 1 base and J lost 5; bases outside the gene matches: 3.

The chain couples TRBV18 to TRBJ2-2, with TRBD2 as a possible D gene (5 bases). Trimming took off 2 bases at V and 7 bases at J, with 17 bases between the two ends. Germline V gene sequence: CDR1 KGHSH, CDR2 LQKENI. The length of the CDR3 is 16 residues. The CDR3 nucleotides are TGTGCCAGCTCACCAAGGGAGCGATTTGGGGACGGGGAGCTGTTTTTT. It encodes CASSPRERFGDGELFF.

The chain recombines TRBV7-2 with TRBJ1-2; D possibly corresponds to TRBD1 (5 bases). The V gene's germline CDR1 is SGHTA and CDR2 FQGNSA. Trimming took off 1 base at V and 8 bases at J, with 17 bases between the two ends. This CDR3 has 15 residues. For the CDR3, the DNA is TGTGCCAGCAGCTTAGAAGTCCGGGGGGAATCCGGCTACACCTTC. It codes for CASSLEVRGESGYTF.

The rearrangement links TRBV2 to TRBJ2-2; D gene ambiguous. The length of the CDR3 is 14 residues. Per the germline V gene, CDR1 is SNHLY and CDR2 is FYNNEI. V was cut by 4 bases and J by 2 bases, with 8 bases left in between. CDR3 amino acids: CASSVIANTGELFF. The DNA of the CDR3 is TGTGCCAGCAGTGTTATCGCCAACACCGGGGAGCTGTTTTTT.

The chain joins TRBV7-8 to TRBJ2-5, with 7 bases fitting TRBD1. The trim removed 4 bases at V and 5 bases at J, leaving 4 bases unmatched. Germline-derived CDR1 and CDR2 are SGHVS and FQNEAQ. The CDR3 is 13 amino acids. The CDR3 loop is CASSSRQGETQYF. The DNA for the CDR3 is TGTGCCAGCAGCTCAAGACAGGGCGAGACCCAGTACTTC.

V gene TRBV12-2 combines with J gene TRBJ1-4; TRBD1 reflects the table's D call only, with no check against the DNA. TRBV12-2 is a recognized pseudogene. The CDR3 has 18 residues. The DNA for the CDR3 is TGTGCAAGTCGCCAACACATTCACAGACAAACAACTAATGAAAAACTGTTTTTT. The encoded protein is CASRQHIHRQTTNEKLFF.

The V and J genes are TRBV7-8 and TRBJ2-2; D uncertain. CDR1 SGHVS and CDR2 FQNEAQ come from the germline V gene. The CDR3 totals 14 residues. V was clipped by 1 base and J by 6 bases, with 9 bases between them. In DNA form, the CDR3 reads TGTGCCAGCAGCTTAGGTGGACCGGCCGGGGAGCTGTTTTTT. Encoded protein: CASSLGGPAGELFF.